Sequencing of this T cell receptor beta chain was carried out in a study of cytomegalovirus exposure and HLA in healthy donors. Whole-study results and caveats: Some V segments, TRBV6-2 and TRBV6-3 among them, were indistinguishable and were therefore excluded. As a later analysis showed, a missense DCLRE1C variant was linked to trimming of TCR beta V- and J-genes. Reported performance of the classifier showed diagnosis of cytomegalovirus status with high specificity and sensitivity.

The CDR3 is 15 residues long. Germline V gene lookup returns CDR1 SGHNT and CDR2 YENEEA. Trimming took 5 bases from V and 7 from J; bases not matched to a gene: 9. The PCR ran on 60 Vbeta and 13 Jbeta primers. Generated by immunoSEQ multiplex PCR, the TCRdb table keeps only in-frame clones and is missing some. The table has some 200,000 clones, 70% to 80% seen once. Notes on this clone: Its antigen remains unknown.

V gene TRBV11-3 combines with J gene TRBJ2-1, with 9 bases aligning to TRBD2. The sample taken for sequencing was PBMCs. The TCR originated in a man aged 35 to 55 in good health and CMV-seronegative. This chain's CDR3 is CASSQGGSGSNEQFF. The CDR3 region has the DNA TGTGCCAGCAGCCAGGGGGGTAGCGGGAGTAATGAGCAGTTCTTC.